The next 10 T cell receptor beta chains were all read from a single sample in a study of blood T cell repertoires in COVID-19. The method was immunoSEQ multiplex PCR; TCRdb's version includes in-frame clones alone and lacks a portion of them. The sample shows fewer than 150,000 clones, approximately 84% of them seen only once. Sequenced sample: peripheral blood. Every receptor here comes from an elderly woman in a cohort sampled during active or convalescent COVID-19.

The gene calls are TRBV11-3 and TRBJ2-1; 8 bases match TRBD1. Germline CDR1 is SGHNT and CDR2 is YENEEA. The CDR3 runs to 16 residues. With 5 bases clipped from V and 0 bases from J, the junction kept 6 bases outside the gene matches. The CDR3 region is CASSPGDRRSYNEQFF. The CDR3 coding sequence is TGTGCCAGCAGCCCGGGGGACAGGCGCTCCTACAATGAGCAGTTCTTC.

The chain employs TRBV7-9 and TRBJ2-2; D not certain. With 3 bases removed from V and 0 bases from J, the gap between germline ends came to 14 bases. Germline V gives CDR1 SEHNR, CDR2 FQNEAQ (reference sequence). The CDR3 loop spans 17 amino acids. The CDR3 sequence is CASSLVASRANTGELFF. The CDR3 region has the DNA TGTGCCAGCAGCTTGGTGGCCTCTCGGGCGAACACCGGGGAGCTGTTTTTT.

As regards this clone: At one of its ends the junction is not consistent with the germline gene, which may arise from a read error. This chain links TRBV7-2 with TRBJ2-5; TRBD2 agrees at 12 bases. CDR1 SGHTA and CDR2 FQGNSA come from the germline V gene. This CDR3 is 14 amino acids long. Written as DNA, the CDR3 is TGTGCCAGCAGCCTAGCGGGGGGGGTAGAGACCCAGTACTTC. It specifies CASSLAGGVETQYF. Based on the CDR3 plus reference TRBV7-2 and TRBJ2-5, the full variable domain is GAGVSQSPSNKVTEKGKDVELRCDPISGHTALYWYRQSLGQGLEFLIYFQGNSAPDKSGLPSDRFSAERTGGSVSTLTIQRTQQEDSAVYLCASSLAGGVETQYFGPGTRLLVL.

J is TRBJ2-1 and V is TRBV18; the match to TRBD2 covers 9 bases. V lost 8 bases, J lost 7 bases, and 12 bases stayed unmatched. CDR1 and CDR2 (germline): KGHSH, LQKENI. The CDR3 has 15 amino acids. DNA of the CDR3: TGTGCCAGCGCCATGGGGCGGGGGGGCCGGAATGAGCAGTTCTTC. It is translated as CASAMGRGGRNEQFF.

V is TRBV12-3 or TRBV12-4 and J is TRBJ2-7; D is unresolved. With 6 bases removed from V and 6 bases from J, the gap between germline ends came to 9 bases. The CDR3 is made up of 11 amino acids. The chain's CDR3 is CASRRLGEQYF. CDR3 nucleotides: TGTGCCAGCAGACGTCTCGGCGAGCAGTACTTC.

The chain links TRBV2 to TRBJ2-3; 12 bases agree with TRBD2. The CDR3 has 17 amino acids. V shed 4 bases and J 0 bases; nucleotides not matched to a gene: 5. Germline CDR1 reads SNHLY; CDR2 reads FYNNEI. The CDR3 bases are TGTGCCAGCAGTGGACTAGCGGGGGACTCTAGCACAGATACGCAGTATTTT. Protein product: CASSGLAGDSSTDTQYF.

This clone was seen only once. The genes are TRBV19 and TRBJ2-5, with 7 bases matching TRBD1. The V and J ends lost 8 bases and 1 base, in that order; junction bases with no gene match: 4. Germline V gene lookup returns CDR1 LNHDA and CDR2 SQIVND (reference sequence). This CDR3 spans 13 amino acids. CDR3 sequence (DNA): TGTGCCAGTCGTGACAGGGTCCAAGAGACCCAGTACTTC. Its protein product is CASRDRVQETQYF.

In DNA form, the CDR3 reads TGTGCCAGCAGCCAATCTACCACAGATACGCAGTATTTT. Amino acid sequence: CASSQSTTDTQYF. V usage is TRBV7-3 and J usage is TRBJ2-3; no definite D call. This CDR3 has 13 amino acids. Trimming removed 5 bases from V and 2 bases from J, with 8 bases in between. Germline V lookup: CDR1 SGHTA, CDR2 FQGTGA.

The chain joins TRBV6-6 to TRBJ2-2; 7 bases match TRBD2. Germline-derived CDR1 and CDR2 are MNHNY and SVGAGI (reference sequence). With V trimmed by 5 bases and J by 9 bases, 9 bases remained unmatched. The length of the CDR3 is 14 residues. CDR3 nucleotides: TGTGCCAGCAGTAGCGGGACTCTCCACCGGGAGCTGTTTTTT. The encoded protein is CASSSGTLHRELFF.

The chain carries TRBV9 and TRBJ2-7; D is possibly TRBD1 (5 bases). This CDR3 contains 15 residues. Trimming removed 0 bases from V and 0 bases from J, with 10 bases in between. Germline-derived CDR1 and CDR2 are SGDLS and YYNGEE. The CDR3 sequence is CASSVVPDNSYEQYF. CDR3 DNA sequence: TGTGCCAGCAGCGTAGTTCCGGACAACTCCTACGAGCAGTACTTC. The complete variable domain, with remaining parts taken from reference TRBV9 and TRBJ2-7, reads DSGVTQTPKHLITATGQRVTLRCSPRSGDLSVYWYQQSLDQGLQFLIQYYNGEERAKGNILERFSAQQFPDLHSELNLSSLELGDSALYFCASSVVPDNSYEQYFGPGTRLTVT.